Below are 6 T cell receptor beta chains sequenced from a single sample in a study of shared clonotypes between healthy human individuals. This table comes from immunoSEQ multiplex PCR, and its TCRdb copy is limited to in-frame clones, with some not included. This table holds roughly 2.5 million clones, just over 90% found once. Sequenced material: naive CD4+ T cells sorted from blood. Documented subset: CD45RA+ positively selected. These receptors were obtained from a man younger than 35 in good health.

This chain joins TRBV10-3 and TRBJ2-7; TRBD1 matches 7 bases. Losses at the gene ends were 7 bases for V and 3 bases for J; bases not matched to a gene: 9. Germline loops: CDR1 ENHRY, CDR2 SYGVKD. The CDR3 has 14 residues. As DNA, the CDR3 is TGTGCCATCAAGAGTAGTCGACAGGGCTACGAGCAGTACTTC. Protein sequence: CAIKSSRQGYEQYF.

This clone was picked up one time. The chain links TRBV5-4 to TRBJ2-3; 7 positions match TRBD1. The V segment lost 0 bases and the J segment 5 bases; nucleotides outside the gene matches: 6. The CDR3 has 15 amino acids. Germline loops: CDR1 SGHNT, CDR2 YYREEE (reference sequence). This chain's CDR3 is CASSLGRGRLDTQYF. Here the CDR3 DNA reads TGTGCCAGCAGCTTGGGAAGGGGGCGCTTAGATACGCAGTATTTT.

The chain uses TRBV28 and TRBJ2-3; maybe TRBD2 (5 bases). Trimming pared 3 bases from V and 2 bases from J, leaving 15 bases between. Germline lookup yields CDR1 MDHEN and CDR2 SYDVKM. The CDR3 loop spans 16 amino acids. The CDR3 sequence: CASSFPSGRNTDTQYF. CDR3 sequence (DNA): TGTGCCAGCAGTTTTCCCAGCGGCCGGAACACAGATACGCAGTATTTT.

The V call is TRBV29-1, the J call TRBJ2-5; maybe TRBD1 (6 bases). The ends were cut back, 5 bases at V and 1 base at J, with 14 bases in the middle. The CDR3 has 14 amino acids. Looked up from germline, CDR1 is SQVTM and CDR2 is ANQGSEA. In nucleotides, the CDR3 is TGCAGCGTTCAAGGACAGAAAGTCCAAGAGACCCAGTACTTC. Protein sequence: CSVQGQKVQETQYF.

The rearrangement links TRBV30 to TRBJ2-7; the D is unclear. Trimming removed 4 bases at V and 3 bases at J, with 16 bases between. The CDR3 is 14 residues long. Per germline, CDR1 GTSNPN and CDR2 SVGIG (reference sequence). CDR3 amino acids: CAWTDGRKIYEQYF. Here the CDR3 DNA reads TGTGCCTGGACCGACGGACGGAAGATCTACGAGCAGTACTTC.

The genes are TRBV14 and TRBJ2-5; D is ambiguous. Per germline, CDR1 SGHDN and CDR2 FVKESK. The CDR3 is made up of 12 amino acids. The V and J ends lost 4 bases and 4 bases respectively, with 7 bases between them. The CDR3 DNA sequence: TGTGCCAGCAGCCGTATAGGAGAGACCCAGTACTTC. It specifies CASSRIGETQYF.